The TCR beta chain under discussion was sequenced for a study of CD8 T cells in Susac syndrome. The study used treatment-naive patients who had stable or active relapsing-remitting disease as multiple sclerosis controls. TEMRA cells were FACS-enriched and CD8+ and CD4+ T cells negatively isolated. Whole-study findings and limits: The study conceded that its TCR sequencing and HLA analysis involved relatively few individuals.

About this clonotype: The antigen is undetermined.

Random hexamers were used to reverse transcribe the RNA input (about 0.5 to 1 ug). One entry per CDR3 protein, called by TCRdb with MiXCR from the immunoSEQ multiplex PCR reads. The sample consists of 160,000 or so distinct CDR3 sequences, around 95% of them appearing once. V was trimmed by 6 bases and J by 2 bases, leaving 17 bases between them. Germline lookup yields CDR1 PRHDT and CDR2 FYEKMQ (reference sequence). The CDR3 is made up of 15 amino acids. V gene TRBV13 combines with J gene TRBJ2-7, with D tentatively TRBD1 (6 bases). This receptor was taken from a human donor with multiple sclerosis. Sequencing was carried out using CD8+ T cells from PBMCs. This chain's CDR3 is CASRLQGQDPYEQYF. Here the CDR3 DNA reads TGTGCCAGCAGATTACAGGGCCAAGACCCCTACGAGCAGTACTTC.